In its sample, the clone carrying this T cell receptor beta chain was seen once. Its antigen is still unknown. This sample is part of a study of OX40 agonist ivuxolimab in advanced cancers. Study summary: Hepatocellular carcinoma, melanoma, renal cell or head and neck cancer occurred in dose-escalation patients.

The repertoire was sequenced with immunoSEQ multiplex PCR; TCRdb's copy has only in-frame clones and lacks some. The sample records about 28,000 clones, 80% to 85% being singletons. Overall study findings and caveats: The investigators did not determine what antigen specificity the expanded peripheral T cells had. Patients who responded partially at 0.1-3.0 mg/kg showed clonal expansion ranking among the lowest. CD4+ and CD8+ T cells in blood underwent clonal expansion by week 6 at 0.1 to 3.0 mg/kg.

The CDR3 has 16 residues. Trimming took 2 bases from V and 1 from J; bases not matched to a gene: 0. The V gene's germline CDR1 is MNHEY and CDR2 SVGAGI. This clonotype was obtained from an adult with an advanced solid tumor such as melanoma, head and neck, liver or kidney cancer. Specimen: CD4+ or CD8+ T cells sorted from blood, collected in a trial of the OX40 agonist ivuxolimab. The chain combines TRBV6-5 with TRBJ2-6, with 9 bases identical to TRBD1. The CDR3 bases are TGTGCCAGCAGTTACGGGACAGGGTCTGGGGCCAACGTCCTGACTTTC. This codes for CASSYGTGSGANVLTF.